Following are 31 T cell receptor beta chains from one sample sequenced in a study of technical replicates of blood from four donors. TCRdb's copy holds only in-frame clones and misses some; the assay was immunoSEQ multiplex PCR. Altogether around 97,000 clones are present, about 95% being singletons, with the ten largest covering roughly 0.35%. Material for sequencing was T cells isolated from PBMCs. The origin of the receptors is a human donor in good health.

The chain recombines TRBV2 with TRBJ2-7, with 8 bases matching TRBD1. The CDR3 sequence is 15 residues long. Germline V gene data show CDR1 as SNHLY and CDR2 as FYNNEI. The V gene end was trimmed by 1 base and the J gene end by 2 bases; junction bases not matched to a gene: 4. This CDR3 reads CASSEGDRTTYEQYF. Written as DNA, the CDR3 is TGTGCCAGCAGTGAAGGGGACAGGACAACCTACGAGCAGTACTTC.

The V call is TRBV27, the J call TRBJ2-5; D is perhaps TRBD2 (6 bases). CDR3 size: 14 residues. From germline, CDR1 is MNHEY and CDR2 SMNVEV (reference sequence). V lost 3 bases to trimming and J lost 4 bases, with 12 bases between them. CDR3 region: CASSFIGRGETQYF. The CDR3 coding sequence is TGTGCCAGCAGTTTTATCGGGAGAGGAGAGACCCAGTACTTC.

This chain's CDR3 is CASTTTGGQGYTF. CDR3 DNA: TGTGCCAGTACCACTACAGGGGGCCAGGGCTACACCTTC. The gene calls are TRBV19 and TRBJ1-2, with 9 nucleotides matching TRBD1. Per the germline V gene, CDR1 is LNHDA and CDR2 is SQIVND (reference sequence). The junction had 8 bases not matched to a gene; V was cut back by 7 bases and J by 8 bases. CDR3 length: 13 residues. Variable domain in full (rest from reference TRBV19 and TRBJ1-2): DGGITQSPKYLFRKEGQNVTLSCEQNLNHDAMYWYRQDPGQGLRLIYYSQIVNDFQKGDIAEGYSVSREKKESFPLTVTSAQKNPTAFYLCASTTTGGQGYTFGSGTRLTVV.

V usage is TRBV9 and J usage is TRBJ1-1; TRBD1 matches at 7 bases. V lost 0 bases and J lost 2; bases outside the gene matches: 7. The V gene's germline CDR1 is SGDLS and CDR2 YYNGEE. This CDR3 contains 16 residues. This CDR3 is CASSVVLGQVNTEAFF. DNA of the CDR3: TGTGCCAGCAGCGTAGTCCTTGGACAGGTTAACACTGAAGCTTTCTTT.

V is TRBV5-4 and J is TRBJ2-6; no reliable D call. This CDR3 is built from 14 residues. The germline V gene encodes CDR1 SGHNT and CDR2 YYREEE (reference sequence). V shed 5 bases and J shed 0 bases, with 6 bases lying between them. DNA for the CDR3: TGTGCCAGCAGACCAGACTCTGGGGCCAACGTCCTGACTTTC. Its protein product is CASRPDSGANVLTF. Combining the CDR3 with reference TRBV5-4 and TRBJ2-6 gives the whole variable domain ETGVTQSPTHLIKTRGQQVTLRCSSQSGHNTVSWYQQALGQGPQFIFQYYREEENGRGNFPPRFSGLQFPNYSSELNVNALELDDSALYLCASRPDSGANVLTFGAGSRLTVL.

The rearrangement joins TRBV25-1 to TRBJ2-4; D ambiguous. Germline CDR1 is MGHDK and CDR2 is SYGVNS. The CDR3 loop spans 14 amino acids. Between the trimmed V and J ends, which lost 6 bases and 7 bases, there was a span of 16 bases. Written as DNA, the CDR3 is TGTGCCAGCAGCGGTTACTCGAAAGTCAACATTCAGTACTTC. This gives the protein CASSGYSKVNIQYF. The whole variable domain, remainder taken from reference TRBV25-1 and TRBJ2-4, is EADIYQTPRYLVIGTGKKITLECSQTMGHDKMYWYQQDPGMELHLIHYSYGVNSTEKGDLSSESTVSRIRTEHFPLTLESARPSHTSQYLCASSGYSKVNIQYFGAGTRLSVL.

The chain couples TRBV28 to TRBJ2-7; TRBD1 agrees at 7 bases. Germline values: CDR1 MDHEN, CDR2 SYDVKM. This CDR3 comprises 14 residues. The ends lost 3 bases at V and 3 bases at J; junction bases unmatched: 5. CDR3 amino acids: CASSFPGQVYEQYF. The DNA of the CDR3 is TGTGCCAGCAGTTTTCCAGGACAGGTCTACGAGCAGTACTTC. Supplemented by reference TRBV28 and TRBJ2-7, the full variable domain reads DVKVTQSSRYLVKRTGEKVFLECVQDMDHENMFWYRQDPGLGLRLIYFSYDVKMKEKGDIPEGYSVSREKKERFSLILESASTNQTSMYLCASSFPGQVYEQYFGPGTRLTVT.

This CDR3 is CASSRTGGRETQYF. The CDR3 DNA reads as TGTGCCAGCAGCCGGACAGGGGGACGAGAGACCCAGTACTTC. This chain connects TRBV6-5 to TRBJ2-5; 10 bases fit TRBD1. J lost 4 bases, V lost 6 bases, and 5 bases had no gene match. The CDR3 sequence is 14 residues long. CDR1 MNHEY and CDR2 SVGAGI come from the germline V gene.

The CDR3 coding sequence is TGTGCCAGCAGCTTGCGGGGGAAAGAGACCCAGTACTTC. It encodes CASSLRGKETQYF. The chain links TRBV5-4 to TRBJ2-5; D is possibly TRBD2 (6 bases). Germline CDR1 reads SGHNT; CDR2 reads YYREEE (reference sequence). V lost 1 base and J lost 3, with 7 bases in between. This CDR3 is built from 13 residues.

This rearrangement joins TRBV4-2 to TRBJ2-5; 7 bases are shared with TRBD1. Per the germline V gene, CDR1 is LGHNA and CDR2 is YNFKEQ. The CDR3 has 16 residues. V lost 0 bases to trimming and J lost 5 bases; unmatched junction nucleotides: 9. Written as DNA, the CDR3 is TGTGCCAGCAGCCAAGAAGATGACAGGGTCATGGAGACCCAGTACTTC. Translated, it gives CASSQEDDRVMETQYF.

This chain connects TRBV11-3 to TRBJ2-3, with no clear D. The germline V and J ends were trimmed by 5 bases and 1 base, with 7 bases remaining between them. There are 13 residues in the CDR3. CDR1 SGHNT and CDR2 YENEEA come from the germline V gene. For the CDR3, the DNA is TGTGCCAGCAGCCGCCAGGGCACAGATACGCAGTATTTT. Its protein is CASSRQGTDTQYF.

The CDR3 sequence is CASSIGLTGKVGFF. For the CDR3, the DNA is TGTGCCAGTAGTATAGGCCTGACAGGGAAGGTCGGGTTCTTC. This chain joins TRBV19 and TRBJ2-1, with 7 bases aligning to TRBD1. V shed 1 base, J shed 15 bases, and the junction held 12 bases outside the gene matches. The CDR3 has 14 amino acids. Germline values: CDR1 LNHDA, CDR2 SQIVND (reference sequence).

The rearrangement links TRBV6-1 to TRBJ2-3; 9 bases align to TRBD2. CDR1 MNHNS and CDR2 SASEGT come from the germline V gene. Trimming at V came to 8 bases and at J to 2 bases, leaving 8 bases not matched to a gene. The CDR3 loop spans 15 amino acids. The CDR3 sequence is CASLEREDPTDTQYF. DNA for the CDR3: TGTGCCAGCCTCGAGCGGGAGGATCCCACAGATACGCAGTATTTT.

Of note for this clone: Other nucleotide sequences in the sample specify the same CDR3. The chain links TRBV6-5 to TRBJ2-2; D possibly corresponds to TRBD2 (5 bases). Trimming took off 2 bases at V and 5 bases at J, with 6 bases between the two ends. The CDR3 is 13 residues long. CDR1 is MNHEY and CDR2 is SVGAGI in the germline V gene. CDR3 sequence: CASSYRGTGELFF. DNA for the CDR3: TGTGCCAGCAGTTACAGAGGGACCGGGGAGCTGTTTTTT.

The J gene is TRBJ1-1, the V gene TRBV7-6; 8 positions match TRBD1. V was clipped by 9 bases and J by 5 bases; unmatched bases: 5. This CDR3 has 12 amino acids. Germline CDR1 and CDR2: SGHVS and FNYEAQ. CDR3 nucleotides: TGTGCCAGGGACAGGGATCAGACTGAAGCTTTCTTT. Translated, it gives CARDRDQTEAFF.

The gene calls are TRBV7-3 and TRBJ2-7; D might be TRBD1 (5 bases). The V end was cut by 0 bases, the J end by 6 bases, with 15 bases between. Germline values: CDR1 SGHTA, CDR2 FQGTGA. The CDR3 totals 15 residues. The CDR3 loop is CASSLTPQGNGEQYF. As DNA, the CDR3 is TGTGCCAGCAGCTTAACTCCTCAGGGCAATGGCGAGCAGTACTTC.

This clone appeared once. The rearrangement links TRBV7-2 to TRBJ2-2; 9 bases map to TRBD2. Germline V lookup: CDR1 SGHTA, CDR2 FQGNSA. There are 16 residues in the CDR3. V was pared by 4 bases and J by 5 bases, with 8 bases of the junction left unmatched. CDR3 sequence (DNA): TGTGCCAGCAGCTCCACGGGACTAGCATCTACCGGGGAGCTGTTTTTT. Translation gives CASSSTGLASTGELFF.

This chain joins TRBV5-1 and TRBJ2-2, with no clear D. This CDR3 comprises 12 residues. The germline gives CDR1 SGHRS, CDR2 YFSETQ. With 2 bases removed from V and 6 bases from J, the gap between germline ends came to 5 bases. The CDR3 loop is CASSFSAGELFF. CDR3 nucleotide sequence: TGCGCCAGCAGCTTCAGTGCCGGGGAGCTGTTTTTT.

The chain links TRBV27 to TRBJ1-2, with D perhaps TRBD1 (6 bases). CDR3 length: 14 amino acids. V was pared by 2 bases and J by 4 bases, with 11 bases between. Germline V gene sequence: CDR1 MNHEY, CDR2 SMNVEV (reference sequence). The CDR3 DNA reads as TGTGCCAGCAGTTTAGCAGGGGTTGGCTATGGCTACACCTTC. It translates to CASSLAGVGYGYTF.

The chain employs TRBV7-3 and TRBJ2-2, with 7 bases identical to TRBD1. V was clipped by 3 bases and J by 6 bases; unmatched bases: 4. The germline V gene has CDR1 SGHTA and CDR2 FQGTGA. This CDR3 is 14 amino acids long. The CDR3 DNA is TGTGCCAGCAGCTTTACAGGGGTGGCCGGGGAGCTGTTTTTT. Translating it yields CASSFTGVAGELFF.

There are a few counts of this clone. The V gene is TRBV5-1, the J gene TRBJ1-3; maybe TRBD1 (5 bases). Germline CDR1 reads SGHRS; CDR2 reads YFSETQ. The CDR3 consists of 15 residues. V lost 1 base, J lost 3 bases, and 11 bases lay in between. The CDR3 loop is CASSLNGAGGNTIYF. In nucleotides, the CDR3 is TGCGCCAGCAGCTTGAATGGGGCCGGTGGAAACACCATATATTTT.

V gene TRBV15 combines with J gene TRBJ2-7, with TRBD2 identical over 13 bases. Germline assignment: CDR1 LNHNV and CDR2 YYDKDF (reference sequence). The CDR3 spans 17 residues. V was pared by 3 bases and J by 1 base, with 6 bases of the junction left unmatched. The DNA for the CDR3 is TGTGCCACCAGCAGCCCCGGGACTAGCGGGACTTCCTACGAGCAGTACTTC. Protein: CATSSPGTSGTSYEQYF.

The chain employs TRBV27 and TRBJ2-1; the match to TRBD1 covers 10 bases. The junction had 7 bases not matched to a gene; V was cut back by 6 bases and J by 5 bases. Germline loops: CDR1 MNHEY, CDR2 SMNVEV (reference sequence). This CDR3 is 15 amino acids long. The CDR3 bases are TGTGCCAGCAGCTCTCGGGACAGGGGTAACAATGAGCAGTTCTTC. Its protein product is CASSSRDRGNNEQFF.

This clone was observed a single time. The chain uses TRBV7-9 and TRBJ2-1; 9 positions match TRBD1. This CDR3 spans 15 amino acids. Germline CDR1 and CDR2: SEHNR and FQNEAQ (reference sequence). V shed 1 base, J shed 7 bases, and the junction held 5 bases outside the gene matches. CDR3 DNA sequence: TGTGCCAGCAGCTTAGAGGGACAGGGCCCGAATGAGCAGTTCTTC. Encoded protein: CASSLEGQGPNEQFF.

The V and J genes are TRBV27 and TRBJ2-7; weak D call: TRBD1 (6 bases). This CDR3 comprises 14 residues. Looked up from germline, CDR1 is MNHEY and CDR2 is SMNVEV (reference sequence). Trimming left V 8 bases short and J 0 bases short, with 14 bases between. CDR3 loop: CASSGTLYSYEQYF. In nucleotides, the CDR3 is TGTGCCAGCTCAGGGACACTTTACTCCTACGAGCAGTACTTC.

This clone was observed once. The chain links TRBV11-2 to TRBJ2-1, with 7 bases aligning to TRBD1. The junction had 5 bases not matched to a gene; V was cut back by 2 bases and J by 10 bases. The CDR3 spans 13 residues. Per the germline V gene, CDR1 is SGHAT and CDR2 is FQNNGV. The CDR3 coding sequence is TGTGCCAGCAGCTTAACAGGGGACGGCGAGCAGTTCTTC. It translates to CASSLTGDGEQFF.

V is TRBV7-8 and J is TRBJ1-1, with 10 bases identical to TRBD1. The junction had 6 bases not matched to a gene; V was cut back by 3 bases and J by 2 bases. Per the germline V gene, CDR1 is SGHVS and CDR2 is FQNEAQ. CDR3 size: 16 residues. DNA for the CDR3: TGTGCCAGCAGCTTCTGGACAGGGGGAGTAAACACTGAAGCTTTCTTT. Residues: CASSFWTGGVNTEAFF. Looking up the rest from reference TRBV7-8 and TRBJ1-1 gives the full variable domain: GAGVSQSPRYKVAKRGQDVALRCDPISGHVSLFWYQQALGQGPEFLTYFQNEAQLDKSGLPSDRFFAERPEGSVSTLKIQRTQQEDSAVYLCASSFWTGGVNTEAFFGQGTRLTVV.

This clone occurred once. This chain links TRBV19 with TRBJ1-2; maybe TRBD1 (6 bases). The CDR3 totals 13 residues. Germline V gives CDR1 LNHDA, CDR2 SQIVND (reference sequence). V lost 5 bases, J lost 2 bases, and 9 bases lay in between. For the CDR3, the DNA is TGTGCCAGTAGTGAAACAGGGAACTATGGCTACACCTTC. Translation: CASSETGNYGYTF.

This clone appeared once. This rearrangement joins TRBV15 to TRBJ2-1; D may be TRBD1 (6 bases). Per the germline V gene, CDR1 is LNHNV and CDR2 is YYDKDF (reference sequence). The CDR3 extends over 16 amino acids. Deletions cut 2 bases from V and 2 bases from J, with 13 bases between. The CDR3 region has the DNA TGTGCCACCAGCAGACCTTTACAGGGTGCCTACAATGAGCAGTTCTTC. Protein product: CATSRPLQGAYNEQFF.

The rearrangement uses TRBV6-6 and TRBJ1-5; tentatively, D is TRBD1 (5 bases). V lost 6 bases and J lost 4, with 7 bases in between. Germline V gives CDR1 MNHNY, CDR2 SVGAGI (reference sequence). The CDR3 is 12 residues long. CDR3 DNA: TGTGCCAGCAGCGGGGGTAATCAGCCCCAGCATTTT. The encoded protein is CASSGGNQPQHF.

The genes are TRBV7-2 and TRBJ2-2; D is unclear. Germline V lookup: CDR1 SGHTA, CDR2 FQGNSA. The CDR3 is 13 amino acids. The ends were cut back, 5 bases at V and 4 bases at J, with 8 bases in the middle. The DNA for the CDR3 is TGTGCCAGCAGCCCTAGTATCACCGGGGAGCTGTTTTTT. Translated, it gives CASSPSITGELFF.